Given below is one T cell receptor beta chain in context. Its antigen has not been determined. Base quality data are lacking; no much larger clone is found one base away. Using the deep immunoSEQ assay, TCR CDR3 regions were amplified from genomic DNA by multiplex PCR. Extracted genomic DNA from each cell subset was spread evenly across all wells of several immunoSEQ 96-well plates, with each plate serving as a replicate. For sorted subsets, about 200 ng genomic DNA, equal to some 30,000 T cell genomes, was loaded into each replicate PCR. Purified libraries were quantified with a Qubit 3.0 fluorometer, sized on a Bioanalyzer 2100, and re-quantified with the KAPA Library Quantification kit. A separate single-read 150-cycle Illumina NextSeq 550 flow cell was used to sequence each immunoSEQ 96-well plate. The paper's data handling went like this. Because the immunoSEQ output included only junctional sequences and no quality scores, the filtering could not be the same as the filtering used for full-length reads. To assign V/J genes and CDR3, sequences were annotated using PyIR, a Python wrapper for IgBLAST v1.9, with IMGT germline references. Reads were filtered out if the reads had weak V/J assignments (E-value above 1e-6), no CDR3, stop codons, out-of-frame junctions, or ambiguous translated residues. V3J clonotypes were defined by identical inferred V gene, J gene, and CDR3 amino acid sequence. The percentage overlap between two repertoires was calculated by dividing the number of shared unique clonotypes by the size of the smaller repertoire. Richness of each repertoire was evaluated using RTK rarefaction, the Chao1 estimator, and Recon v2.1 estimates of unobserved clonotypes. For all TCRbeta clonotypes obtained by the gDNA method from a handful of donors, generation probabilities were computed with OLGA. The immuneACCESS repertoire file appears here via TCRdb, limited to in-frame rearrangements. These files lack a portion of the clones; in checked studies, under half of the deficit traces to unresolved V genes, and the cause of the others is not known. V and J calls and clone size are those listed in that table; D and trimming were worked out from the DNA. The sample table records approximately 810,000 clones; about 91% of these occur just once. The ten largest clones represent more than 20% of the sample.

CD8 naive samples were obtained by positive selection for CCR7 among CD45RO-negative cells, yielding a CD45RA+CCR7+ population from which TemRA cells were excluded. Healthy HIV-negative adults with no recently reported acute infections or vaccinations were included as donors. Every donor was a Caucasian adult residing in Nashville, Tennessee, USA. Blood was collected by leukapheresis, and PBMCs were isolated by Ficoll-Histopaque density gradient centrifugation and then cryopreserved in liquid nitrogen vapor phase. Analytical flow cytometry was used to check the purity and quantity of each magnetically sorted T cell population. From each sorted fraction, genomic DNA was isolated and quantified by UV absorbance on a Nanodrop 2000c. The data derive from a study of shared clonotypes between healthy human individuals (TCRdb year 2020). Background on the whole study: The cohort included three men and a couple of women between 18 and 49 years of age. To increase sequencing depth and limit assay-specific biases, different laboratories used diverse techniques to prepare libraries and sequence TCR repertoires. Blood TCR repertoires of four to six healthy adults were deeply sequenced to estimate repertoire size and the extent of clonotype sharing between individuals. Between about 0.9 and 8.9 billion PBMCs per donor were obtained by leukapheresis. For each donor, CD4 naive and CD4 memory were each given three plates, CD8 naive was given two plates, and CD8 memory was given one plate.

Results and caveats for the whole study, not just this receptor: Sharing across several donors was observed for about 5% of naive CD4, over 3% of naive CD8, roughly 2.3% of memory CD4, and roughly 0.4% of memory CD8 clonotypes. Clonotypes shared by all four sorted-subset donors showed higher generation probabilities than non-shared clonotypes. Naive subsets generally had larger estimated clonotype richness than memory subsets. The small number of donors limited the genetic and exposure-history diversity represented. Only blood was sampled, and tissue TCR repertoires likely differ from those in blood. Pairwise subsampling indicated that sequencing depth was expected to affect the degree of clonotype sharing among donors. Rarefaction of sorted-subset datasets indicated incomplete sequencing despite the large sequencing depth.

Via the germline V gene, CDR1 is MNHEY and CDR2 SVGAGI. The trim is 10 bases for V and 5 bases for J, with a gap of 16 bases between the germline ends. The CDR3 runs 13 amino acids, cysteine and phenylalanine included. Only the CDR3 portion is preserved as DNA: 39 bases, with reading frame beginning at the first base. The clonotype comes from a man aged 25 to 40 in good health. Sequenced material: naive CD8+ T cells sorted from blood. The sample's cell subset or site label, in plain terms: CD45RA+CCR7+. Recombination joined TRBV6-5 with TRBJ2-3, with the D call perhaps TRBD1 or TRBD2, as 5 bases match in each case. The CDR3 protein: CATVGGREDTQYF. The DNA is TGTGCCACGGTTGGGGGAAGGGAAGATACGCAGTATTTT.